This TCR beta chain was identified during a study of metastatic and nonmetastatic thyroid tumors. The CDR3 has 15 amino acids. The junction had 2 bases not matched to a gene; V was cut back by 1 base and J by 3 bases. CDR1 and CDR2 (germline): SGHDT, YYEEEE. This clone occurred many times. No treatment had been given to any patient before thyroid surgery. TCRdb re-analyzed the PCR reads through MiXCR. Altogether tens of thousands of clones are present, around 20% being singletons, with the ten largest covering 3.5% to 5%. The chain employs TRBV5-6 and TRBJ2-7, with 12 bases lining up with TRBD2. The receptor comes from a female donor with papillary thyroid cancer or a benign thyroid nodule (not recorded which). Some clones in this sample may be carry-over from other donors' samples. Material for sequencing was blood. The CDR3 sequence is CASSLLAGGVYEQYF. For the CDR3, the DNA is TGTGCCAGCAGCTTGCTAGCGGGAGGGGTCTACGAGCAGTACTTC.